This T cell receptor beta chain was found in a study of blood T cell repertoires in COVID-19. Generated by immunoSEQ multiplex PCR, the TCRdb table keeps only in-frame clones and is missing some. Here the sample spans about 480,000 clones, over 75% being singletons. Living in about two dozen US areas, the participants were between about 18 and 95 years of age. The V and J ends lost 2 bases and 4 bases respectively, with 21 bases between them. The germline V gene has CDR1 SEHNR and CDR2 FQNEAQ (reference sequence). There are 17 residues in the CDR3. Source material: PBMCs or T cells enriched from blood (not recorded which). The sequence derives from a woman between 40 and 50 years old who had recovered from COVID-19. This rearrangement joins TRBV7-9 to TRBJ2-7, with TRBD1 as a possible D gene (6 bases). CDR3 coding DNA: TGTGCCAGCAGCTTATCTGCCGGGACACGGGGTTCTTACGAGCAGTACTTC. Residues: CASSLSAGTRGSYEQYF.